The 14 T cell receptor beta chains given below trace back to one sample, sequenced in a study of blood T cell repertoires in COVID-19. Profiled with immunoSEQ multiplex PCR; TCRdb holds only in-frame clones, not every one. The sample lists about 94,000 clones, more than 80% occurring once. The specimen was peripheral blood. The origin of the receptors is an elderly woman with acute or convalescent COVID-19.

The chain has TRBV3-1 (or the pseudogene TRBV3-2) and TRBJ2-3; 7 bases align to TRBD1. CDR1 and CDR2 from the germline V gene are LGHDT and YNNKEL (reference sequence). CDR3 length: 13 amino acids. V dropped 3 bases and J dropped 5; count of bases not matched to a gene: 2. The CDR3: CASSHHRGDTQYF. CDR3 DNA sequence: TGTGCCAGCAGCCACCACAGGGGAGATACGCAGTATTTT.

V and J are TRBV7-3 and TRBJ1-2; D may be TRBD1 (6 bases). The CDR3 covers 13 residues. Deletions cut 4 bases from V and 6 bases from J, with 12 bases between. Per germline, CDR1 SGHTA and CDR2 FQGTGA. The CDR3 region is CASSSGTLDGYTF. The CDR3 DNA reads TGTGCCAGCAGCTCCGGGACACTCGATGGCTACACCTTC.

The rearrangement links TRBV18 to TRBJ2-3; 8 bases map to TRBD1. Germline-derived CDR1 and CDR2 are KGHSH and LQKENI. The CDR3 has 15 residues. The V gene end was trimmed by 3 bases and the J gene end by 2 bases; junction bases not matched to a gene: 4. The CDR3 DNA reads TGTGCCAGCTCACCTGGACAGGGAACCACAGATACGCAGTATTTT. This translates into CASSPGQGTTDTQYF.

This chain uses TRBV6-1 with TRBJ1-2, with a tentative D call TRBD1 (5 bases). Trimming stripped 0 bases from V and 5 bases from J, with 13 bases between. The CDR3 is 15 residues long. Germline CDR1 MNHNS, CDR2 SASEGT. The DNA of the CDR3 is TGTGCCAGCAGTGAAGCGAAGGGGCCATATTATGGCTACACCTTC. This sequence encodes CASSEAKGPYYGYTF.

The chain combines TRBV15 with TRBJ2-1; D unclear. CDR3 length: 13 amino acids. V was clipped by 3 bases and J by 4 bases, with 7 bases between them. Germline CDR1 LNHNV, CDR2 YYDKDF (reference sequence). The CDR3 DNA reads as TGTGCCACCAGCAGCGCAGGATACAATGAGCAGTTCTTC. This codes for CATSSAGYNEQFF.

This chain connects TRBV6-5 to TRBJ2-3; 9 bases line up with TRBD2. Germline CDR1 and CDR2: MNHEY and SVGAGI. There are 13 residues in the CDR3. The chain's CDR3 is CATGTSNTDTQYF. The CDR3 region has the DNA TGTGCGACGGGGACTAGCAACACAGATACGCAGTATTTT.

The gene calls are TRBV5-4 and TRBJ2-3; 7 bases fit TRBD1. The CDR3 contains 14 residues. The J segment lost 2 bases and the V segment lost 4 bases, leaving 4 bases of the junction unmatched. CDR1 and CDR2 from the germline V gene are SGHNT and YYREEE (reference sequence). CDR3 DNA sequence: TGTGCCAGCAGCAACAGGGGTTCCACAGATACGCAGTATTTT. Translating gives CASSNRGSTDTQYF.

This chain links TRBV5-1 with TRBJ2-3; a weak D match, TRBD1 (5 bases). Deletions cut 2 bases from V and 6 bases from J, with 7 bases between. CDR1 is SGHRS, CDR2 YFSETQ, per germline. This CDR3 is built from 12 residues. The CDR3 here is CASSFKGDTQYF. CDR3 DNA sequence: TGCGCCAGCAGCTTTAAGGGGGATACGCAGTATTTT.

The rearrangement joins TRBV19 to TRBJ2-5; no clear D. Germline V CDR1 and CDR2: LNHDA, SQIVND (reference sequence). The CDR3 runs to 14 residues. Trimming left V 3 bases short and J 1 base short, with 9 bases between. CDR3 region: CASSITTVQETQYF. The CDR3 nucleotides are TGTGCCAGTAGTATCACCACAGTCCAAGAGACCCAGTACTTC.

The chain combines TRBV20-1 with TRBJ1-5; no clear D gene. Germline assignment: CDR1 DFQATT and CDR2 SNEGSKA (reference sequence). There are 12 residues in the CDR3. The V end was cut by 3 bases, the J end by 0 bases, with 3 bases between. The CDR3 DNA sequence: TGCAGTGCTAGTCGTAGCAATCAGCCCCAGCATTTT. Protein sequence: CSASRSNQPQHF.

V usage is TRBV6-7 and J usage is TRBJ2-2, with 7 bases lining up with TRBD1. TRBV6-7 falls under the ORF class, with uncertain function. CDR3 length equals 13 residues. V shed 5 bases and J 5 bases; nucleotides not matched to a gene: 2. The CDR3 sequence: CASSTTGTGELFF. The DNA of the CDR3 is TGTGCCAGCAGTACGACAGGGACCGGGGAGCTGTTTTTT.

The chain combines TRBV7-7 with TRBJ1-1; unclear D gene. Germline V CDR1 and CDR2: SSHAT, FNYEAQ (reference sequence). Deletions cut 2 bases from V and 1 base from J, with 5 bases between. The CDR3 runs 13 residues. The CDR3 sequence: CASSLSQNTEAFF. CDR3 coding DNA: TGTGCCAGCAGCTTAAGCCAGAACACTGAAGCTTTCTTT.

The gene calls are TRBV2 and TRBJ1-1; D is possibly TRBD1 (6 bases). Germline V gene lookup returns CDR1 SNHLY and CDR2 FYNNEI. The CDR3 contains 15 residues. Trimming left V 3 bases short and J 5 bases short, with 16 bases between. CDR3 region: CASSDRGLPGTEAFF. The DNA of the CDR3 is TGTGCCAGCAGTGACAGGGGTCTACCGGGGACTGAAGCTTTCTTT.

The chain combines TRBV2 with TRBJ1-2, with TRBD1 as a possible D gene (5 bases). Trimming left V 8 bases short and J 5 bases short, with 12 bases between. Germline lookup yields CDR1 SNHLY and CDR2 FYNNEI. CDR3 length: 12 residues. The chain's CDR3 is CASDPGGYGYTF. In DNA form, the CDR3 reads TGTGCCAGCGACCCGGGGGGGTATGGCTACACCTTC.